One and the same sample provided the 18 T cell receptor beta chains below, sequenced in a study of blood T cells in healthy people across ages (dated by TCRdb to between 2014 and 2016). Library creation used 5' RACE. The listed sequencing device is Illumina HiSeq 2500. A second roughly 6 to 11 cycle PCR used a sample-barcoded 5' primer and a J-beta primer mix. TCRdb ran its own pipeline on the public reads, namely fastp trimming at Q25 and MiXCR clone calling, and kept in-frame beta chains. Entries are consolidated by CDR3 protein sequence, retaining the most common genes and DNA. This sample holds over 1,300,000 distinct CDR3 sequences; around 59% were observed only once. The ten largest clones add up to roughly 7% of the sample. Sequences were obtained from blood. The receptor set was obtained from a man aged 18 to 35 in good health.

This clonotype appeared a few times. The chain has TRBV20-1 and TRBJ2-7, with 8 bases identical to TRBD1. The germline V gene encodes CDR1 DFQATT and CDR2 SNEGSKA (reference sequence). With 6 bases clipped from V and 7 bases from J, the junction kept 8 bases outside the gene matches. This CDR3 comprises 12 residues. CDR3 DNA sequence: TGCAGTGCCAGGGGGCCGGTAGGGGAGCAGTACTTC. Protein sequence: CSARGPVGEQYF.

This clonotype was found once. This chain joins TRBV5-1 and TRBJ1-1; tentative D call: TRBD1 (5 bases). Germline V gene data show CDR1 as SGHRS and CDR2 as YFSETQ. The length of the CDR3 is 13 residues. Trimming cost V 0 bases and J 10 bases, with 13 bases left between them. The CDR3 loop reads CASSLGPGDVAFF. CDR3 sequence (DNA): TGCGCCAGCAGCTTGGGACCCGGGGACGTAGCTTTCTTT.

The genes are TRBV4-3 and TRBJ2-7; D is undetermined. The CDR3 spans 14 residues. Trimming cost V 0 bases and J 3 bases, with 9 bases left between them. Germline V CDR1 and CDR2: LGHNA, YSLEER. The CDR3 nucleotides are TGCGCCAGCAGCCAAGATTCCACCGGCTACGAGCAGTACTTC. This sequence encodes CASSQDSTGYEQYF.

This sequence joins TRBV25-1 and TRBJ2-1; D is undetermined. CDR1 is MGHDK and CDR2 is SYGVNS in the germline V gene. Trimming stripped 6 bases from V and 7 bases from J, with 19 bases between. The CDR3 consists of 15 residues. CDR3 protein: CASSSVRGEGNEQFF. In nucleotides, the CDR3 is TGTGCCAGCAGCTCCGTTCGCGGAGAAGGGAATGAGCAGTTCTTC.

This clonotype was counted a few times. The chain employs TRBV6-6 and TRBJ1-6; unclear D gene. This CDR3 contains 12 residues. Germline values: CDR1 MNHNY, CDR2 SVGAGI (reference sequence). Trimming cost V 1 base and J 6 bases, with 1 base left between them. The CDR3 region is CASSYFNSPLHF. CDR3 DNA sequence: TGTGCCAGCAGTTACTTTAATTCACCCCTCCACTTT.

This clonotype has more than one count but fewer than ten. V and J are TRBV4-3 and TRBJ2-7; D not resolved. Germline CDR1 and CDR2: LGHNA and YSLEER. The CDR3 is made up of 18 amino acids. Trimming pared 0 bases from V and 0 bases from J, leaving 18 bases between. This CDR3 reads CASSQESLSVLVSYEQYF. The CDR3 DNA is TGCGCCAGCAGCCAAGAAAGTCTCTCGGTCTTAGTCTCCTACGAGCAGTACTTC.

To note about this clonotype: This may be a read error, as it is one base from a much larger clone. The genes are TRBV6-1 and TRBJ2-3; D uncertain. The CDR3 extends over 12 amino acids. V lost 3 bases and J 11 bases, leaving 12 bases between the germline ends. Germline CDR1 is MNHNS and CDR2 is SASEGT. The CDR3 nucleotides are TGTGCCAGCAGTGAGACATGGGTTAAGCAGTATTTT. Protein product: CASSETWVKQYF.

The chain has TRBV5-5 and TRBJ2-4; D could derive from TRBD1 or TRBD2 (6 bases each). The CDR3 contains 20 residues. Trimming left V 4 bases short and J 1 base short, with 27 bases between. Germline values: CDR1 SGHKS, CDR2 YYEKEE (reference sequence). The CDR3 reads CASSPGAVADYPGAKNIQYF. CDR3 bases: TGTGCCAGCAGCCCGGGGGCGGTAGCGGATTATCCGGGGGCCAAAAACATTCAGTACTTC.

J is TRBJ2-5 and V is TRBV27; 12 bases fit TRBD1. Germline lookup yields CDR1 MNHEY and CDR2 SMNVEV (reference sequence). The CDR3 length is 15 residues. J lost 4 bases, V lost 7 bases, and 7 bases had no gene match. CDR3 sequence reads: CASKWGQGAGETQYF. CDR3 nucleotides: TGTGCCAGCAAGTGGGGACAGGGGGCAGGAGAGACCCAGTACTTC.

This clonotype was seen more than once but under ten times. The chain combines TRBV20-1 with TRBJ2-1; the match to TRBD2 covers 9 bases. Germline loops: CDR1 DFQATT, CDR2 SNEGSKA (reference sequence). After removal of 2 bases from V and 6 bases from J, the junction contained 8 bases not matched to a gene. There are 15 residues in the CDR3. As DNA, the CDR3 is TGCAGTGCTAGACCCCTAGCGGGACAACTCAATGAGCAGTTCTTC. Translating it yields CSARPLAGQLNEQFF.

This clonotype was seen more than once but under ten times. The junction shows a germline mismatch at one end, possibly a read error. The chain is built from TRBV29-1 and TRBJ2-1, with D possibly TRBD2 on 6 matching bases. Germline CDR1 is SQVTM and CDR2 is ANQGSEA. This CDR3 spans 13 amino acids. This CDR3 reads CSVYGEEGPEQFF. The CDR3, as DNA: TGTAGCGTGTACGGGGAGGAGGGGCCTGAGCAGTTCTTC.

V is TRBV4-2 and J is TRBJ1-5; D perhaps matches TRBD1 (6 bases). This CDR3 comprises 14 residues. The germline V gene encodes CDR1 LGHNA and CDR2 YNFKEQ. The V end lost 1 base, the J end lost 4 bases, and 8 bases lay between the germline ends. The CDR3 nucleotides read TGTGCCAGCAGCCAAGCCAGGGGAAATCAGCCCCAGCATTTT. This translates into CASSQARGNQPQHF.

CDR3 loop: CSVAADSTEAFF. As DNA, the CDR3 is TGCAGCGTTGCGGCTGATTCCACTGAAGCTTTCTTT. The chain combines TRBV29-1 with TRBJ1-1; D not resolved. Trimming removed 4 bases at V and 4 bases at J, with 10 bases between. There are 12 residues in the CDR3. Germline CDR1 and CDR2: SQVTM and ANQGSEA.

This clonotype was seen a handful of times. The chain employs TRBV5-1 and TRBJ2-7, with 8 bases aligning to TRBD1. The CDR3 extends over 17 amino acids. Germline CDR1 and CDR2: SGHRS and YFSETQ. Germline trimming cut 6 bases from V and 2 bases from J; bases unmatched to any gene: 16. The DNA for the CDR3 is TGCGCCAGCATCCGATCCCCCCGGGGGACAGGACCCTACGAGCAGTACTTC. It codes for CASIRSPRGTGPYEQYF.

The rearrangement joins TRBV28 to TRBJ2-7, with D perhaps matching TRBD2 (6 bases). The V gene lost 3 bases and the J gene lost 4 bases, with 19 bases spanning the gap. CDR1 is MDHEN and CDR2 is SYDVKM in the germline V gene. The CDR3 spans 16 residues. The CDR3: CASSLMFSGRGYEQYF. In DNA form, the CDR3 reads TGTGCCAGCAGTTTGATGTTCTCGGGACGGGGGTACGAGCAGTACTTC. Complete variable domain (other parts from reference TRBV28 and TRBJ2-7): DVKVTQSSRYLVKRTGEKVFLECVQDMDHENMFWYRQDPGLGLRLIYFSYDVKMKEKGDIPEGYSVSREKKERFSLILESASTNQTSMYLCASSLMFSGRGYEQYFGPGTRLTVT.

This clonotype was seen once. The V and J genes are TRBV7-9 and TRBJ1-4; 10 bases match TRBD1. J was trimmed by 0 bases and V by 5 bases; bases with no gene match: 9. Per germline, CDR1 SEHNR and CDR2 FQNEAQ (reference sequence). The CDR3 loop spans 18 amino acids. The CDR3 sequence is CASSTTGGRAATNEKLFF. The CDR3, as DNA: TGTGCCAGCAGCACGACAGGGGGCAGGGCGGCAACTAATGAAAAACTGTTTTTT.

The sample holds a few counts of this clonotype. The J gene is TRBJ2-7, the V gene TRBV4-3; a possible D gene is TRBD1 (6 bases). The CDR3 has 15 residues. Trimming stripped 1 base from V and 3 bases from J, with 13 bases between. Germline CDR1 reads LGHNA; CDR2 reads YSLEER. The CDR3 protein is CASSQAPSTGYEQYF. In nucleotides, the CDR3 is TGCGCCAGCAGCCAAGCCCCCTCGACAGGCTACGAGCAGTACTTC.

The chain is built from TRBV28 and TRBJ1-1; D gene uncertain. CDR3 length: 12 amino acids. The germline gives CDR1 MDHEN, CDR2 SYDVKM. The V and J ends lost 2 bases and 8 bases respectively, with 9 bases between them. The CDR3 loop reads CASSLDGPEAFF. CDR3 DNA: TGTGCCAGCAGTTTAGATGGCCCCGAAGCTTTCTTT.